This TCR beta chain was captured in a study of T cells in Graves' hyperthyroidism and ophthalmopathy. From RNA transcripts, TCR beta CDR3 regions were amplified. First-round RT-PCR with HTBI primers amplified the TCR CDR3 region. Each CDR3 protein gets one entry after TCRdb re-called the multiplex PCR reads with MiXCR. The sample has about 360,000 distinct CDR3 sequences, around 13% seen once. V was trimmed by 5 bases and J by 0 bases, leaving 14 bases between them. This CDR3 contains 14 residues. Germline assignment: CDR1 GTSNPN and CDR2 SVGIG (reference sequence). The J gene is TRBJ2-7, the V gene TRBV30; TRBD1 is a possible D gene (5 bases). Sequencing was done on a sample of blood. The TCR originated in a woman between 18 and 30 years old with Graves' hyperthyroidism. The CDR3 DNA is TGTGCCTGGTCCCGGACACCCGACTCCTACGAGCAGTACTTC. Amino acid sequence: CAWSRTPDSYEQYF.